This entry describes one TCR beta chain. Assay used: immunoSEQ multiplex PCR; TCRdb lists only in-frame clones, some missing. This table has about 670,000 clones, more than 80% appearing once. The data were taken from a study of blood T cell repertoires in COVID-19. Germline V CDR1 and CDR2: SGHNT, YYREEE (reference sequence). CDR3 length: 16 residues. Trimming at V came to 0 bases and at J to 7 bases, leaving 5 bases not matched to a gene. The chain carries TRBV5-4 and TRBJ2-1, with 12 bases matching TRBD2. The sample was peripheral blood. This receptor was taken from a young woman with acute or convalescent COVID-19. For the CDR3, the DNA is TGTGCCAGCAGCTTGGGGCTAGCGGGGGGGTGGAATGAGCAGTTCTTC. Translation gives CASSLGLAGGWNEQFF.